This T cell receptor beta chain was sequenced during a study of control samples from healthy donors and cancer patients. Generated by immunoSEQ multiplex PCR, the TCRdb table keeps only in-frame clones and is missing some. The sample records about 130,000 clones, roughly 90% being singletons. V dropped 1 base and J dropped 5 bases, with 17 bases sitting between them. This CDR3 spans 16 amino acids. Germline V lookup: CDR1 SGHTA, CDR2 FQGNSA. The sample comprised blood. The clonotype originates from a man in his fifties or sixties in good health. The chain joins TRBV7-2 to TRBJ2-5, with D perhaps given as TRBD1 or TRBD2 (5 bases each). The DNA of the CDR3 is TGTGCCAGCAGCTTAGAAGGTGGGGGTGTGGTGGAGACCCAGTACTTC. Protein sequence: CASSLEGGGVVETQYF.